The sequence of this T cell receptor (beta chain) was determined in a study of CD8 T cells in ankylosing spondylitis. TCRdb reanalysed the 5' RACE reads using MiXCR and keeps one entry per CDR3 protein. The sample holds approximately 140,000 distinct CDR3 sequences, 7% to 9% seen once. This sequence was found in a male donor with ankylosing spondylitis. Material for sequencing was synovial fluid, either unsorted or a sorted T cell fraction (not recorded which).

CDR3: CSARVGSGPEAFF. In DNA, the CDR3 is TGCAGTGCTCGCGTGGGTTCGGGGCCTGAAGCTTTCTTT. The chain has TRBV20-1 and TRBJ1-1; D is possibly TRBD1 (5 bases). CDR3 length: 13 residues. V gave up 5 bases and J gave up 6 bases, with 16 bases separating them. CDR1 and CDR2 from the germline V gene are DFQATT and SNEGSKA (reference sequence).